Reported below is one T cell receptor (beta chain). Its antigen is still unknown. No per-base quality is available; no much larger clone lies one base away. The junction carries 10 bases between V and J, which are trimmed by 0 bases and 4 bases respectively. Reading from cysteine to phenylalanine, the CDR3 counts 14 amino acids. The read is trimmed to its CDR3 DNA, 42 bases read in frame from base 1. The germline V gene specifies SGHRS as CDR1 and YFSETQ as CDR2. TCRbeta CDR3 regions were amplified from genomic DNA by means of the immunoSEQ Assay, a bias-controlled multiplex PCR. The study's processing was this. The number of nucleated cells in each sample was estimated by amplification of reference gene primers within the assay. To quantify the absolute abundance of each unique TCRbeta CDR3 rearrangement, sequence reads were collapsed and filtered. For each sample, productive Simpson clonality was calculated as the square root of Simpson's diversity index over productive rearrangements. Not all clones reach the TCRdb copy of this immuneACCESS table, which keeps in-frame sequences only. Checked studies attribute under half of the gap to unresolved V genes and leave the rest unexplained. That table furnishes V, J and clone size, whereas the DNA furnished D and trimming. The sample has about 68,000 clones on record, 84% of them singletons. Of the sample, 8.5% to 10% falls within the top ten clones.

The data were taken from a study of blood T cell repertoires in COVID-19 (dated by TCRdb to about 2020). Turning to the overall study: Samples from collaborators originated in the United States, Italy and Spain and spanned both the acute and convalescent phases of COVID-19. The material from the prospective study consisted of cDNA or gDNA derived from T cells, B-cell-depleted T cells, or PBMCs. Deeply sampled blood TCRbeta repertoires from subjects exposed to, actively infected with, or recovered from COVID-19 were included in the dataset. A freely available public database, intended as a resource for researchers studying the immune response to SARS-CoV-2, is where the repertoires were released. The samples were drawn from two sources: the first 160 participants of the ongoing ImmuneRACE study, and 1,000 to 1,500 subjects contributed by 6 global collaborators. A de-identified subject ID, COVID-19 status, age in years and sex were almost always included in the sample metadata. HLA class I and class II types, where available, came from metadata supplied by the sample provider rather than from assay-based typing. Broader findings and caveats from the paper: The quantity of clinical and demographic metadata differed by source and by participant and was supplied without curation.

Whole blood was collected in K2EDTA tubes by collaborating institutions according to the institutions' own protocols. For TCRbeta analysis, collaborator samples were shipped as frozen whole blood, as isolated PBMCs, or as DNA extracted from either sample type. The rearrangement combines TRBV5-1 with TRBJ1-2; no D segment can be confidently identified. The sample taken for sequencing was peripheral blood. The receptor was isolated from a man aged 45-65 years with active COVID-19. The DNA sequence is as follows: TGCGCCAGCAGCTTGGAACTAGCAGGCTATGGCTACACCTTC. It specifies CASSLELAGYGYTF.